Described below is a single TCR beta chain sequence and its context. Its recognized antigen is unknown. Within one base of it there is no much larger clone, and no base qualities were kept. From the cysteine up to the phenylalanine, the CDR3 has a length of 17 residues. The sequence is cut down to CDR3 DNA, 51 bases in frame from base 1. Trimming takes 3 bases off V and 7 bases off J; junction bases not matched to a gene: 16. CDR1 ENHRY and CDR2 SYGVKD were looked up in the germline V gene. This entry belongs to a study of T cells in Graves' hyperthyroidism and ophthalmopathy (dated by TCRdb to 2018 to 2020). Broadly, across the study: To identify distinguishing TCR V-J signatures, a discovery cohort of about 100 patients was used, comprising 43 with Graves' ophthalmopathy and some 57 with stable Graves' hyperthyroidism. Whether ophthalmopathy could be predicted prospectively was tested in an independent validation cohort made up of roughly 19 hyperthyroidism patients plus 17 patients who later progressed to ophthalmopathy. The 75 to 100 discovery patients were divided at random into training and test sets in a 7:3 ratio. In addition, the study compared T-cell repertoires in thyroid tissue and in blood from a handful of Graves' hyperthyroidism patients. After sampling, hyperthyroidism patients received methimazole starting at 30 mg daily, and ophthalmopathy patients received high-dose intravenous methylprednisolone. According to the paper, TCR Vbeta CDR3 sequencing was carried out on more than 120 peripheral blood samples, which came from under 50 ophthalmopathy, 70 to 80 hyperthyroidism and around 17 progressor patients. Points the paper makes about the study in general: During validation, the model predicted progression to ophthalmopathy a median of approximately 7 months ahead of onset, with around 71% sensitivity and 72% to 80% specificity. Sample size was not statistically predetermined, and blinding of investigators to group allocation was not performed. Most expanded thyroid clonotypes (frequency above 0.001) were also found in blood, which suggests that blood repertoires may mirror thyroid immune responses. Ophthalmopathy was separated from stable hyperthyroidism by a 13 V-J signature model, with around 90% sensitivity and just over 81% specificity obtained in cross-validation and 80%/75% obtained in testing.

Graves' hyperthyroidism was defined as stable when no progression to ophthalmopathy occurred over 18 months of follow-up. Hyperthyroidism patients were aged 18 to 65 years and newly diagnosed, with disease duration of less than 2 months. The study excluded patients with uncontrolled infections, other autoimmune diseases, pregnancy or lactation. Diagnoses were established on the basis of clinical symptoms, serum thyroxine and TRAb, thyroid ultrasound, and orbital computed tomography. Total RNA was extracted using Trizol reagent, and RNA quality was assessed on an Agilent 2100 Bioanalyzer. The TCR beta CDR3 regions were amplified from the RNA transcripts. A first-round RT-PCR of the TCR CDR3 used the HTBI primer set with the Qiagen OneStep RT-PCR kit. Libraries were constructed in a second round of multiplex PCR, after which size selection and purification were carried out. Libraries were sequenced paired-end with 100 bp reads on an Illumina HiSeq2000. On the study's bioinformatics: SOAPnuke was used to process the raw data, throwing out any read that contained adapters or uncalled bases, had a mean Phred below 15, or lacked an exact constant-primer or identifier match. COPE v1.2.5 was used to merge high-quality paired reads, and clonotypes were defined as unique nucleotide sequences. Clonotypes were aligned to IMGT TRBV, TRBD and TRBJ reference segments using MiTCR v1.1. The analysis included only V-J combinations with a frequency above 0.0001, which together covered around 99% of the repertoires. A TCS score was defined as the ratio between F50 (clonal expansion) and ExV (chaos), using BLOSUM62-based TCRdist between CDR3 peptides within each V-J. Welch's t-statistics and random forest reduced around 510 V-J features to about 13, which were used in a naive Bayes classifier (R e1071). The raw public data were reprocessed by TCRdb itself: fastp quality trimming at Q25, MiXCR clonotype calling, in-frame beta chains only. Rows with a matching CDR3 protein are joined into one entry that keeps the most common DNA and genes. The V and J calls reflect TCRdb's pipeline rather than the authors' work. The sample table holds under 700,000 distinct CDR3 sequences, of which 46% were seen once. The top ten hold 8% to 8.5% of the sample.

The sequence was obtained from a young woman with Graves' hyperthyroidism. Donor details come from another sample of the same person, matched by shared clones. The material sequenced was peripheral blood or thyroid tissue (not recorded which). Recombination linked TRBV10-3 to TRBJ2-7; TRBD1 matches 9 bases in the middle. The nucleotides read TGTGCCATCAGTGAAATCTTTATAGGGACGACAGGGGGAGAGCAGTACTTC. This translates into CAISEIFIGTTGGEQYF.